This record concerns one TCR beta chain sequence. Only in-frame clones appear in the TCRdb table, and some are missing; sequencing was by immunoSEQ multiplex PCR. The table lists nearly 250,000 clones, more than 75% of them singletons, with around 6% in the top ten. These data originate in a study of blood T cell repertoires in COVID-19. Across the study: Donors in the United States, Italy and Spain gave samples during acute or convalescent COVID-19.

The receptor's source is a woman aged 80 or older with COVID-19, enrolled during active disease. Sequencing input: peripheral blood.

The CDR3 loop reads CASSLSGQKFNTEAFF. CDR3 sequence (DNA): TGTGCCAGCAGTTTATCGGGACAGAAATTCAACACTGAAGCTTTCTTT. This chain connects TRBV27 to TRBJ1-1; 7 nucleotides agree with TRBD1. The CDR3 runs 16 residues. The trim removed 0 bases at V and 2 bases at J, leaving 6 bases unmatched. CDR1 MNHEY and CDR2 SMNVEV come from the germline V gene (reference sequence).